The 23 T cell receptor beta chains presented below share a single source sample, sequenced in a study of shared clonotypes between healthy human individuals. Sequencing was performed with immunoSEQ multiplex PCR; in TCRdb, only in-frame clones are kept and a portion is missing. Of around 2.1 million clones listed, 93% are singletons. It was CD45RO-negative cells, positively selected for CCR7, that made up naive CD8 cells, with terminally differentiated effector memory CD45RA+ cells excluded. Input material: naive CD8+ T cells from PBMCs. The receptor set was obtained from a man between 18 and 29 years old in good health. Some clones in this sample may be carry-over from other donors' samples.

The chain couples TRBV19 to TRBJ1-1; D possibly corresponds to TRBD1 (6 bases). The V gene's germline CDR1 is LNHDA and CDR2 SQIVND (reference sequence). With 7 bases removed from V and 0 bases from J, the gap between germline ends came to 18 bases. The CDR3 sequence is 16 residues long. The CDR3 is CASTLGRGPMNTEAFF. Written as DNA, the CDR3 is TGTGCCAGTACCCTCGGCAGGGGACCGATGAACACTGAAGCTTTCTTT.

V is TRBV30 and J is TRBJ2-7; D gene ambiguous. V lost 7 bases to trimming and J lost 3 bases, with 16 bases between them. The CDR3 runs 13 residues. Per germline, CDR1 GTSNPN and CDR2 SVGIG (reference sequence). The CDR3 spells CASRGNRLYEQYF. The DNA for the CDR3 is TGTGCCTCGAGAGGTAACCGACTCTACGAGCAGTACTTC.

The chain uses TRBV4-3 and TRBJ2-1; 7 nucleotides align to TRBD2. CDR3 length: 18 residues. Per the germline V gene, CDR1 is LGHNA and CDR2 is YSLEER. V shed 0 bases, J shed 4 bases, and the junction held 12 bases outside the gene matches. The CDR3 DNA sequence: TGCGCCAGCAGCCAAGATGATTTGACTACCGGGGGGTACAATGAGCAGTTCTTC. This encodes CASSQDDLTTGGYNEQFF.

The CDR3 region has the DNA TGCGCCAGCAGCACCGCCCGGGACAGGGGGGGTACTGAAGCTTTCTTT. Its translation: CASSTARDRGGTEAFF. This rearrangement joins TRBV5-1 to TRBJ1-1; TRBD1 matches at 11 bases. CDR1 and CDR2 (germline): SGHRS, YFSETQ. V trimming: 4 bases; J trimming: 5 bases; junction bases outside the gene matches: 10. The CDR3 consists of 16 residues.

The V gene is TRBV28, the J gene TRBJ2-3, with 7 positions matching TRBD1. CDR3 length: 16 residues. Germline-derived CDR1 and CDR2 are MDHEN and SYDVKM. The V segment lost 5 bases and the J segment 2 bases; nucleotides outside the gene matches: 10. Here the CDR3 DNA reads TGTGCCAGCAGTGGCCGCCGGGGACAGAACACAGATACGCAGTATTTT. Amino acids: CASSGRRGQNTDTQYF.

The chain couples TRBV7-9 to TRBJ1-1; maybe TRBD1 (5 bases). The germline V gene has CDR1 SEHNR and CDR2 FQNEAQ (reference sequence). The CDR3 has 15 residues. The V gene lost 2 bases and the J gene lost 5 bases, with 15 bases spanning the gap. CDR3 amino acids: CASSLSQGIRTEAFF. Written as DNA, the CDR3 is TGTGCCAGCAGCTTAAGCCAGGGAATTCGGACTGAAGCTTTCTTT.

V gene TRBV19 combines with J gene TRBJ1-4, with a tentative D call TRBD1 (5 bases). CDR1 and CDR2 (germline): LNHDA, SQIVND (reference sequence). V shed 3 bases and J shed 7 bases, with 18 bases lying between them. The CDR3 is 16 amino acids. CDR3 nucleotide sequence: TGTGCCAGTAGTATTGACCCGGGACTGCTGAGTGAAAAACTGTTTTTT. The encoded protein is CASSIDPGLLSEKLFF.

V and J are TRBV5-1 and TRBJ2-2, with 8 bases identical to TRBD1. This CDR3 region has 16 residues. V was clipped by 4 bases and J by 1 base; unmatched bases: 6. Germline V gives CDR1 SGHRS, CDR2 YFSETQ. The CDR3 spells CASSKTGVLNTGELFF. The DNA for the CDR3 is TGCGCCAGCAGCAAGACAGGGGTCTTGAACACCGGGGAGCTGTTTTTT.

This clone was observed once. The J gene is TRBJ2-1, the V gene TRBV28, with TRBD2 matching over 10 bases. This CDR3 comprises 17 residues. After removal of 5 bases from V and 3 bases from J, the junction contained 10 bases not matched to a gene. The germline V gene has CDR1 MDHEN and CDR2 SYDVKM. The CDR3 sequence: CASSPPLAGEYYNEQFF. CDR3 bases: TGTGCCAGCAGTCCCCCTCTAGCGGGAGAGTACTACAATGAGCAGTTCTTC.

In this sample, this clone turned up a few times. The V and J genes are TRBV10-3 and TRBJ2-1; D possibly corresponds to TRBD2 (6 bases). V dropped 2 bases and J dropped 5 bases, with 16 bases sitting between them. The length of the CDR3 is 16 residues. The V gene's germline CDR1 is ENHRY and CDR2 SYGVKD. The CDR3 nucleotides read TGTGCCATCAGTGAGCCTTATGGGCGGGAAAACAATGAGCAGTTCTTC. Residues: CAISEPYGRENNEQFF.

The chain employs TRBV10-3 and TRBJ2-2, with D tentatively TRBD1 (6 bases). CDR3 length equals 15 residues. CDR1 and CDR2 (germline): ENHRY, SYGVKD. V lost 4 bases to trimming and J lost 2 bases, with 11 bases between them. CDR3 nucleotide sequence: TGTGCCATCAGTGCCACAGGGAGAAACACCGGGGAGCTGTTTTTT. Translating it yields CAISATGRNTGELFF.

The chain uses TRBV28 and TRBJ2-3; no clear D. Looked up from germline, CDR1 is MDHEN and CDR2 is SYDVKM. Trimming stripped 1 base from V and 2 bases from J, with 4 bases between. The length of the CDR3 is 13 residues. CDR3 sequence reads: CASSLSLTDTQYF. The CDR3 DNA sequence: TGTGCCAGCAGTTTATCCCTCACAGATACGCAGTATTTT.

The CDR3 nucleotides read TGTGCCAGTAGTATCGACGAGAGAGAGCAGTACTTC. Translation: CASSIDEREQYF. This chain connects TRBV19 to TRBJ2-7; D gene ambiguous. The length of the CDR3 is 12 residues. V lost 3 bases to trimming and J lost 7 bases, with 10 bases between them. Germline V gene data show CDR1 as LNHDA and CDR2 as SQIVND (reference sequence).

V usage is TRBV28 and J usage is TRBJ2-3, with a possible D match to TRBD1 (6 bases). The CDR3 runs 14 residues. Germline V gene data show CDR1 as MDHEN and CDR2 as SYDVKM. Trimming stripped 5 bases from V and 2 bases from J, with 11 bases between. DNA for the CDR3: TGTGCCAGCAGTCCGGGACAACCCACAGATACGCAGTATTTT. Translating gives CASSPGQPTDTQYF.

This clone turned up a few times. The rearrangement uses TRBV30 and TRBJ1-1; 7 bases fit TRBD1. The CDR3 covers 15 residues. V lost 2 bases to trimming and J lost 0 bases; unmatched junction nucleotides: 6. Germline assignment: CDR1 GTSNPN and CDR2 SVGIG (reference sequence). The CDR3 DNA reads as TGTGCCTGGAGTAACAGGGGCAGAGTGAACACTGAAGCTTTCTTT. This gives the protein CAWSNRGRVNTEAFF.

Notes on this clone: Distinct nucleotide sequences in the sample also encode this CDR3. The chain joins TRBV27 to TRBJ2-1; 14 bases align to TRBD2. J lost 7 bases, V lost 1 base, and 3 bases had no gene match. The CDR3 runs 16 residues. Germline-derived CDR1 and CDR2 are MNHEY and SMNVEV (reference sequence). The CDR3: CASSLLGTSGSNEQFF. For the CDR3, the DNA is TGTGCCAGCAGTTTATTAGGGACTAGCGGGAGTAATGAGCAGTTCTTC.

The chain is built from TRBV29-1 and TRBJ2-3, with a tentative D call TRBD1 (6 bases). The CDR3 sequence is 13 residues long. Trimming took 7 bases from V and 0 from J, leaving 11 bases between them. Germline V gene lookup returns CDR1 SQVTM and CDR2 ANQGSEA. The CDR3 nucleotides read TGCAGCGACGGGACACCCAGCACAGATACGCAGTATTTT. It yields the protein CSDGTPSTDTQYF.

CDR3 in amino acids: CASTSRWDTDTEAFF. The CDR3 DNA reads TGTGCCAGTACTTCCCGTTGGGACACGGACACTGAAGCTTTCTTT. J is TRBJ1-1 and V is TRBV19; possibly TRBD1 for D (6 bases). CDR3 length: 15 residues. The V end was cut by 7 bases, the J end by 3 bases, with 18 bases between. The germline V gene encodes CDR1 LNHDA and CDR2 SQIVND (reference sequence).

The chain links TRBV27 to TRBJ2-5, with D unresolved. The CDR3 runs 17 residues. Germline-derived CDR1 and CDR2 are MNHEY and SMNVEV (reference sequence). With 5 bases removed from V and 2 bases from J, the gap between germline ends came to 21 bases. This CDR3 reads CASSPLLGRDTQETQYF. The CDR3 nucleotides are TGTGCCAGCAGTCCACTCCTGGGTAGGGATACTCAAGAGACCCAGTACTTC.

The rearrangement joins TRBV4-2 to TRBJ1-5; 12 bases map to TRBD1. The CDR3 covers 17 residues. The V segment lost 0 bases and the J segment 6 bases; nucleotides outside the gene matches: 6. Germline V lookup: CDR1 LGHNA, CDR2 YNFKEQ. This chain's CDR3 is CASSQDPGTGGGQPQHF. Written as DNA, the CDR3 is TGTGCCAGCAGCCAAGATCCAGGGACAGGGGGCGGTCAGCCCCAGCATTTT.

The rearrangement joins TRBV2 to TRBJ2-1; 13 positions match TRBD2. Trimming cost V 2 bases and J 2 bases; bases outside gene matches: 6. There are 18 residues in the CDR3. Germline V gene lookup returns CDR1 SNHLY and CDR2 FYNNEI. CDR3 DNA: TGTGCCAGCAGTGAAAACCTTGGGACTAGCGGGACCTACAATGAGCAGTTCTTC. As protein: CASSENLGTSGTYNEQFF.

The chain links TRBV9 to TRBJ2-2; D remains ambiguous. The V gene's germline CDR1 is SGDLS and CDR2 YYNGEE. Trimming pared 4 bases from V and 6 bases from J, leaving 7 bases between. This CDR3 is built from 12 residues. The CDR3 DNA sequence: TGTGCCAGCAGCCTAGGGCCCGGGGAGCTGTTTTTT. It is translated as CASSLGPGELFF.

The chain combines TRBV11-3 with TRBJ2-2; D might be TRBD2 (5 bases). CDR3 size: 17 residues. With 8 bases removed from V and 2 bases from J, the gap between germline ends came to 21 bases. CDR1 and CDR2 (germline): SGHNT, YENEEA. CDR3 sequence: CASLPGEAFSNTGELFF. The DNA of the CDR3 is TGTGCCAGCTTGCCCGGGGAAGCTTTTTCAAACACCGGGGAGCTGTTTTTT.